One TCR beta chain is described in this entry. Its antigen is currently unknown. This sample stems from a study of identical twins. Study observations and caveats: Memory repertoires showed no such pattern, whereas abundant cord blood beta clonotypes carried fewer insertions.

Template switching added a universal primer site; cDNA carried unique molecular identifiers. A single record per CDR3 protein comes from TCRdb applying MiXCR to the 5' RACE reads. Of roughly 250,000 distinct CDR3 sequences listed, around 15% were seen once; the top ten hold under 9.5%. The ends were cut back, 4 bases at V and 7 bases at J, with 19 bases in the middle. The germline CDR1 and CDR2 sequences are MDHEN and SYDVKM. The CDR3 is 15 amino acids. Sequencing was performed on memory (CD45RO+) T cells sorted from blood. This TCR came from a woman aged 18 to 35 in good health. This rearrangement joins TRBV28 to TRBJ1-2; D not certain. The CDR3 reads CASSSPSTGRGGYTF. The CDR3 DNA reads TGTGCCAGCAGTTCCCCTTCAACCGGGCGGGGTGGCTACACCTTC.